One sample yielded the 13 T cell receptor beta chains listed below, sequenced in a study of shared clonotypes between healthy human individuals. Produced via immunoSEQ multiplex PCR; TCRdb's table is partial and in-frame only. The sample shows fewer than 2.5 million clones, 90% to 95% of them seen only once. Sequences were obtained from naive CD4+ T cells from PBMCs. The subset here: CD45RA+ positively selected. These receptors came from a man younger than 30 in good health. Some clones in this sample may be carry-over from other donors' samples.

V usage is TRBV30 and J usage is TRBJ2-3, with D tentatively TRBD2 (6 bases). Germline values: CDR1 GTSNPN, CDR2 SVGIG (reference sequence). The CDR3 loop spans 18 amino acids. The germline V and J ends were trimmed by 0 bases and 1 base, with 20 bases remaining between them. DNA for the CDR3: TGTGCCTGGAGTGTTGTAGTGGGAGGCCCACCAGGCACAGATACGCAGTATTTT. This codes for CAWSVVVGGPPGTDTQYF.

V is TRBV11-2 and J is TRBJ2-7; D may be TRBD1 (6 bases). The CDR3 is made up of 12 amino acids. V lost 4 bases and J lost 7, with 11 bases in between. The V gene's germline CDR1 is SGHAT and CDR2 FQNNGV. The CDR3 reads CASSSQGREQYF. The DNA for the CDR3 is TGTGCCAGCAGCTCCCAGGGGAGAGAGCAGTACTTC. The variable domain in full, with the rest retrieved from reference TRBV11-2 and TRBJ2-7, is EAGVAQSPRYKIIEKRQSVAFWCNPISGHATLYWYQQILGQGPKLLIQFQNNGVVDDSQLPKDRFSAERLKGVDSTLKIQPAKLEDSAVYLCASSSQGREQYFGPGTRLTVT.

V usage is TRBV5-1 and J usage is TRBJ1-5; possible D gene TRBD1, 6 bases. The CDR3 runs 14 residues. The V gene lost 2 bases and the J gene lost 7 bases, with 13 bases spanning the gap. Germline-derived CDR1 and CDR2 are SGHRS and YFSETQ. The CDR3 DNA sequence: TGCGCCAGCAGCTTTGAGGGGGGTGGGCAGCCCCAGCATTTT. Its protein product is CASSFEGGGQPQHF.

This chain uses TRBV7-2 with TRBJ2-1, with 8 bases aligning to TRBD2. The CDR3 extends over 16 amino acids. Trimming took 5 bases from V and 10 from J; bases not matched to a gene: 16. Looked up from germline, CDR1 is SGHTA and CDR2 is FQGNSA. DNA for the CDR3: TGTGCCAGCAGCCCCCGCTCGGGAGGGCGAGGGGGGGAGCAGTTCTTC. Amino acid sequence: CASSPRSGGRGGEQFF.

The chain recombines TRBV7-2 with TRBJ2-7; possibly TRBD1 for D (6 bases). Germline V gives CDR1 SGHTA, CDR2 FQGNSA. V lost 5 bases and J 5 bases, leaving 13 bases between the germline ends. The CDR3 has 13 residues. CDR3 nucleotides: TGTGCCAGCAGCGGGCAGGGGTTGGACGAGCAGTACTTC. Amino acids: CASSGQGLDEQYF. The complete variable domain, with remaining parts taken from reference TRBV7-2 and TRBJ2-7, reads GAGVSQSPSNKVTEKGKDVELRCDPISGHTALYWYRQSLGQGLEFLIYFQGNSAPDKSGLPSDRFSAERTGGSVSTLTIQRTQQEDSAVYLCASSGQGLDEQYFGPGTRLTVT.

J is TRBJ2-7 and V is TRBV5-4, with D perhaps matching TRBD2 (6 bases). V was clipped by 1 base and J by 2 bases, with 10 bases between them. The CDR3 contains 14 residues. Germline V gene data show CDR1 as SGHNT and CDR2 as YYREEE (reference sequence). CDR3 sequence: CASSLRDSAYEQYF. In nucleotides, the CDR3 is TGTGCCAGCAGCTTGCGGGACTCAGCCTACGAGCAGTACTTC.

The chain couples TRBV5-1 to TRBJ2-1, with D hard to call. CDR1 is SGHRS, CDR2 YFSETQ, per germline. The CDR3 runs 13 residues. V lost 5 bases and J lost 6, with 12 bases in between. The CDR3 protein is CASSGPSVNEQFF. The CDR3 DNA sequence: TGCGCCAGCAGTGGCCCCTCCGTCAATGAGCAGTTCTTC.

This chain connects TRBV7-3 to TRBJ2-1; D uncertain. Germline CDR1 and CDR2: SGHTA and FQGTGA. The CDR3 extends over 15 amino acids. V was clipped by 1 base and J by 2 bases, with 9 bases between them. The DNA for the CDR3 is TGTGCCAGCAGCTTAAGCCCCGTGCCCTACAATGAGCAGTTCTTC. Its translation: CASSLSPVPYNEQFF.

The chain carries TRBV6-1 and TRBJ2-7; D is unclear. The length of the CDR3 is 15 residues. Germline V gene sequence: CDR1 MNHNS, CDR2 SASEGT. Between the trimmed V and J ends, which lost 2 bases and 0 bases, there was a span of 11 bases. The CDR3 spells CASSEITSSSYEQYF. CDR3 sequence (DNA): TGTGCCAGCAGTGAAATAACCTCGAGCTCCTACGAGCAGTACTTC.

The chain uses TRBV6-5 and TRBJ2-7, with D possibly called TRBD1 or TRBD2 (5 bases each). CDR1 and CDR2 (germline): MNHEY, SVGAGI. V lost 7 bases to trimming and J lost 0 bases, with 10 bases between them. The CDR3 consists of 13 residues. The CDR3 nucleotides are TGTGCCAGCAAAGACGGGACCTCCTACGAGCAGTACTTC. Its protein is CASKDGTSYEQYF.

The CDR3 nucleotides read TGCGCCAGCAGTGAGTGGGACAGGGGATTAGATGAGCAGTTCTTC. Translated: CASSEWDRGLDEQFF. This sequence joins TRBV10-1 and TRBJ2-1, with 10 positions matching TRBD1. The V gene's germline CDR1 is WNHNN and CDR2 SYGVQD (reference sequence). This CDR3 comprises 15 residues. The junction had 5 bases not matched to a gene; V was cut back by 1 base and J by 8 bases.

V gene TRBV7-9 combines with J gene TRBJ1-2; possible D gene TRBD1, 6 bases. Between the trimmed V and J ends, which lost 1 base and 6 bases, there was a span of 12 bases. The CDR3 runs 14 residues. Per germline, CDR1 SEHNR and CDR2 FQNEAQ (reference sequence). CDR3 protein: CASSLGRGEDGYTF. CDR3 nucleotides: TGTGCCAGCAGCTTAGGCAGGGGAGAGGATGGCTACACCTTC.

Comments on this clone: Other nucleotide sequences from this sample produce the same CDR3. The gene calls are TRBV5-4 and TRBJ2-1; 8 nucleotides line up with TRBD2. Germline CDR1 and CDR2: SGHNT and YYREEE (reference sequence). V dropped 0 bases and J dropped 4; count of bases not matched to a gene: 6. The CDR3 runs 16 residues. The CDR3 DNA sequence: TGTGCCAGCAGCTTGGCCGGGGCGGGAGGATACAATGAGCAGTTCTTC. This sequence encodes CASSLAGAGGYNEQFF.